The rows below give T cell receptor beta chains drawn from one sample of a study of shared clonotypes between healthy human individuals. Produced via immunoSEQ multiplex PCR; TCRdb's table is partial and in-frame only. The sample has about 2.4 million clones; roughly nine tenths are singletons. Sequenced: naive CD4+ T cells sorted from blood. The receptors originated from a man between 18 and 29 years old in good health. The CDR3 runs from the conserved cysteine through the conserved F or W. D genes are given only for firm matches. Clone size appears in some rows only: once, few, many, or a class for an expanded clone.

v_gene	d_gene	j_gene	abundance	CDR3nt	CDR3aa
TRBV10-3	NA	TRBJ2-2	NA	TGTGCCATCAGTGATAACGGAGCGGTGACCGGGGAGCTGTTTTTT	CAISDNGAVTGELFF
TRBV29-1	TRBD1	TRBJ2-7	NA	TGCAGCGTCCGAGGGGACAGAAACGACGCCAACTCCTACGAGCAGTACTTC	CSVRGDRNDANSYEQYF
TRBV11-2	NA	TRBJ2-3	NA	TGTGCCAGCAGCTTAGACCGACTCTCCACAGATACGCAGTATTTT	CASSLDRLSTDTQYF
TRBV10-3	TRBD1	TRBJ1-1	NA	TGTGCCATCACCAAGACAGGGAACGTCGAGAACACTGAAGCTTTCTTT	CAITKTGNVENTEAFF
TRBV5-7	TRBD1	TRBJ1-5	NA	TGTGCCAGCAGCTCCCCGACAGGGCACCAGCCCCAGCATTTT	CASSSPTGHQPQHF
TRBV11-2	TRBD1	TRBJ1-2	once	TGTGCCAGCAGCCCCGGGGAGGGGGCGTACTATGGCTACACCTTC	CASSPGEGAYYGYTF
TRBV27	TRBD1	TRBJ2-7	NA	TGTGCCAGCAGTTCCTGGACAGGGCCCTACGAGCAGTACTTC	CASSSWTGPYEQYF
TRBV2	NA	TRBJ1-4	NA	TGTGCCAGCCGGGGCAGACTTAATGAAAAACTGTTTTTT	CASRGRLNEKLFF
TRBV11-2	NA	TRBJ1-6	NA	TGTGCCAGCAGGGTGCCGGGCTCCTATAATTCACCCCTCCACTTT	CASRVPGSYNSPLHF
TRBV6-1	NA	TRBJ2-7	NA	TGTGCCAGCAGTGAGGAACAGCCCAACTACGAGCAGTACTTC	CASSEEQPNYEQYF
TRBV28	NA	TRBJ1-1	NA	TGTGCCAGCAGTTTAGGGGGCGTGTCTACTGAAGCTTTCTTT	CASSLGGVSTEAFF
TRBV5-1	TRBD2	TRBJ2-7	NA	TGCGCCAGCAGCTTGAAAGGTCTAGCGGGCCAGGGTTTAGGCGAGCAGTACTTC	CASSLKGLAGQGLGEQYF
TRBV5-1	TRBD2	TRBJ2-7	NA	TGCGCCAGCAGCGCTACTGCGGGGGGCTACGAGCAGTACTTC	CASSATAGGYEQYF
TRBV10-3	NA	TRBJ1-1	NA	TGTGCCATCAGTGAAGACGCCGGGACATTGAACACTGAAGCTTTCTTT	CAISEDAGTLNTEAFF
TRBV7-2	NA	TRBJ2-7	NA	TGTGCCAGCTCGAAAAGGCTTTCCTACGAGCAGTACTTC	CASSKRLSYEQYF
TRBV5-1	TRBD2	TRBJ2-5	NA	TGCGCCAGCAGCTCGGGGAGGGAGGGGACCCAGTACTTC	CASSSGREGTQYF
TRBV5-6	NA	TRBJ2-5	NA	TGTGCCAGCAGCTTCCGGGAGTACCAAGAGACCCAGTACTTC	CASSFREYQETQYF
TRBV5-4	TRBD2	TRBJ2-3	NA	TGTGCCAGCAGCTATTCACCCGGGACTAGCGGGAGGGCCCCACATTTT	CASSYSPGTSGRAPHF
TRBV7-9	TRBD1	TRBJ2-5	NA	TGTGCCAGCAGGACAGGGGGCTCGGAGACCCAGTACTTC	CASRTGGSETQYF
TRBV6-1	NA	TRBJ2-3	NA	TGTGCCAGCAGTGAAGCCCGCGGGGGCTTCAACACAGATACGCAGTATTTT	CASSEARGGFNTDTQYF
TRBV5-1	NA	TRBJ2-1	NA	TGCGCCAGCAGCCCTGGCCGTGATCGATCCTACAATGAGCAGTTCTTC	CASSPGRDRSYNEQFF
TRBV6-6	TRBD2	TRBJ2-2	NA	TGTGCCAGCAGCCCCGGACTAGCGGCTAACACCGGGGAGCTGTTTTTT	CASSPGLAANTGELFF
TRBV28	TRBD1	TRBJ2-7	NA	TGTGCCAGCAGTCCTTCCGGGACAGTGTTCTACGAGCAGTACTTC	CASSPSGTVFYEQYF
TRBV30	NA	TRBJ2-7	NA	TGTGCCTGGAGCCAGGGCGTTTTCGAGCAGTACTTC	CAWSQGVFEQYF
TRBV9	TRBD2	TRBJ2-7	NA	TGTGCCAGCAGCGTAGGGGACTATTATGACGAGCAGTACTTC	CASSVGDYYDEQYF
TRBV5-6	NA	TRBJ1-1	NA	TGTGCCAGCAGCTTGACAGGTCGGAACACTGAAGCTTTCTTT	CASSLTGRNTEAFF
TRBV19	TRBD1	TRBJ1-1	once	TGTGCCAGTACGGCAGGGGGCTCCACTGAAGCTTTCTTT	CASTAGGSTEAFF
TRBV6-5	NA	TRBJ2-1	NA	TGTGCCAGCAGTTACAATAGCGCTGGAAACAATGAGCAGTTCTTC	CASSYNSAGNNEQFF
TRBV28	NA	TRBJ1-4	NA	TGTGCCAGCAACCGGGATTTGTCCCGTTCTAATGAAAAACTGTTTTTT	CASNRDLSRSNEKLFF
TRBV7-6	TRBD2	TRBJ2-5	once	TGTGCCAGCAGCTTAGGACTAGCGGGGGTTCCGCCTCAAGAGACCCAGTACTTC	CASSLGLAGVPPQETQYF
TRBV4-1	TRBD2	TRBJ2-2	NA	TGCGCCAGCAGCCAAGAGGGGGGACTAGTATCCGGGGAGCTGTTTTTT	CASSQEGGLVSGELFF
TRBV5-1	NA	TRBJ2-2	NA	TGCGCCAGCAGCTTACCTGGCACCGGGGAGCTGTTTTTT	CASSLPGTGELFF
TRBV11-3	TRBD1	TRBJ2-7	NA	TGTGCCAGCAGCCTAGGGCGGGACAGGGGGCTTTCCGAGCAGTACTTC	CASSLGRDRGLSEQYF
TRBV7-2	NA	TRBJ2-7	once	TGTGCCAGCAGCAACGGGGGGCGGGGCGGAACCTACGAGCAGTACTTC	CASSNGGRGGTYEQYF
TRBV11-2	NA	TRBJ2-1	once	TGTGCCAGCAGCTTCGGGGGAGACTTTATAGGCAATGAGCAGTTCTTC	CASSFGGDFIGNEQFF
TRBV2	NA	TRBJ1-1	NA	TGTGCCAGCAGTAAGACCTCCGGAGGGAACACTGAAGCTTTCTTT	CASSKTSGGNTEAFF
TRBV11-2	NA	TRBJ2-5	NA	TGTGCCAGCAGCTTAGAGGTGGGGGGAGGAGGAGAGACCCAGTACTTC	CASSLEVGGGGETQYF
TRBV6-1	TRBD2	TRBJ2-7	NA	TGTGCCGCAAATAGCGGGTCTACCTACGAGCAGTACTTC	CAANSGSTYEQYF
TRBV6-6	NA	TRBJ1-1	NA	TGTGCCAGTAGCAAACAGGGCTCGGCGCCGAACACTGAAGCTTTCTTT	CASSKQGSAPNTEAFF
TRBV5-4	TRBD1	TRBJ1-1	NA	TGTGCCAGCAGCTTGGGGCCGGGACAGAGGAACACTGAAGCTTTCTTT	CASSLGPGQRNTEAFF
TRBV10-3	NA	TRBJ2-5	NA	TGTGCCATCAGTGAGTCGACAGTCGGCGAGACCCAGTACTTC	CAISESTVGETQYF
TRBV7-2	NA	TRBJ2-7	NA	TGTGCCAGCAGCTTAGCGCCGGCTCACTCAACCTACGAGCAGTACTTC	CASSLAPAHSTYEQYF
TRBV6-1	NA	TRBJ2-7	NA	TGTGCCAGCAGTGCCCCGGTCGAGCAGTACTTC	CASSAPVEQYF
TRBV6-6	NA	TRBJ2-2	NA	TGTGCCAGCAGCAACAAGGGGGAGCTGTTTTTT	CASSNKGELFF
TRBV4-3	TRBD2	TRBJ2-1	NA	TGCGCCAGCAGCCAAGAGGGACTATCCTACAATGAGCAGTTCTTC	CASSQEGLSYNEQFF
TRBV4-3	TRBD1	TRBJ2-7	NA	TGCGCCAGCAGCCCCCAGCGGACAGGAAGCTACGAGCAGTACTTC	CASSPQRTGSYEQYF
TRBV5-4	TRBD2	TRBJ2-7	NA	TGTGCCAGCAGCTTGGTCCTAGCGGGGCGCGACGAGCAGTACTTC	CASSLVLAGRDEQYF
TRBV19	NA	TRBJ1-5	NA	TGTGCCAGTAGTCTCAGGACGGGAGGTATAGAGCCCCAGCATTTT	CASSLRTGGIEPQHF
TRBV9	NA	TRBJ1-6	NA	TGTGCCAGCAGCGTAGGGACAGTGGGGTCATCCAATTCACCCCTCCACTTT	CASSVGTVGSSNSPLHF
TRBV11-1	NA	TRBJ2-7	NA	TGTGCCAGCAGCTTTTCCCAGGGGGAGGCCTACGAGCAGTACTTC	CASSFSQGEAYEQYF
TRBV7-6	TRBD1	TRBJ1-6	NA	TGTGCCAGCAGCTTAGTAAGGGACAGGGTGTCACCCCTCCACTTT	CASSLVRDRVSPLHF
TRBV13	TRBD1	TRBJ1-2	NA	TGTGCCAGCAGCCCCCGGGACAGGGGGGCCTACTATGGCTACACCTTC	CASSPRDRGAYYGYTF
TRBV7-8	NA	TRBJ2-7	NA	TGTGCCAGCAGCCCCAGTCTCGAGCAGTACTTC	CASSPSLEQYF
TRBV6-1	NA	TRBJ2-7	NA	TGTGCCAGCAGTGAAAATACCTACGAGCAGTACTTC	CASSENTYEQYF